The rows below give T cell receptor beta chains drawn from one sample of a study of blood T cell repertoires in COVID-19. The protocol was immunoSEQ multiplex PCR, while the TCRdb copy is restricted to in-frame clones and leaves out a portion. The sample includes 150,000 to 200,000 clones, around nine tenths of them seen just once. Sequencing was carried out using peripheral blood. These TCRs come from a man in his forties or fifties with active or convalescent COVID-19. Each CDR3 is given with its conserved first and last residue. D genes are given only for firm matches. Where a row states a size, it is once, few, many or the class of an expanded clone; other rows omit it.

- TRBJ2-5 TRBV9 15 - CASSVSAAWLETQYF TGTGCCAGCAGCGTTTCGGCGGCATGGTTGGAGACCCAGTACTTC
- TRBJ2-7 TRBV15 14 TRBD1 CATSRDNRGYEQYF TGTGCCACCAGCAGAGATAACAGGGGTTACGAGCAGTACTTC
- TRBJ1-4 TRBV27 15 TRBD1 CASSFYRDRGEKLFF TGTGCCAGCAGTTTCTACCGGGACAGGGGTGAAAAACTGTTTTTT
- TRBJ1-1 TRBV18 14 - CASSPQGTNTEAFF TGTGCCAGCTCGCCTCAGGGTACGAACACTGAAGCTTTCTTT
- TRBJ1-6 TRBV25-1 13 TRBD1 CASSGQGNSPLHF TGTGCCAGCAGTGGACAGGGGAATTCACCCCTCCACTTT
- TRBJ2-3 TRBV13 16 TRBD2 CASSVGLAGSTDTQYF TGTGCCAGCAGCGTCGGACTAGCGGGGAGCACAGATACGCAGTATTTT
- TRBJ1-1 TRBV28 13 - CASRSNWNTEAFF TGTGCCAGCAGATCCAACTGGAACACTGAAGCTTTCTTT
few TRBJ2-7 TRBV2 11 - CASSPSYEQYF TGTGCCAGCAGCCCATCCTACGAGCAGTACTTC
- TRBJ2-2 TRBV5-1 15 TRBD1 CASETGGTRSGELFF TGCGCCAGCGAGACAGGGGGCACTAGGTCCGGGGAGCTGTTTTTT
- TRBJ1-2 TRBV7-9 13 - CASSSGEGYGYTF TGTGCCAGCAGCTCAGGGGAGGGCTATGGCTACACCTTC
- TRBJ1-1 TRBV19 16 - CASRPGVGLLNTEAFF TGTGCCAGTAGACCCGGGGTCGGACTGCTGAACACTGAAGCTTTCTTT
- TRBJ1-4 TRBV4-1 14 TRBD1 CASSPGQGNEKLFF TGCGCCAGCAGCCCAGGACAGGGGAATGAAAAACTGTTTTTT
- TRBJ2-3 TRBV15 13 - CATSRDRRDTQYF TGTGCCACCAGCAGAGATCGGCGGGATACGCAGTATTTT
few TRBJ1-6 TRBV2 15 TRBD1 CASSRTGARNSPLHF TGTGCCAGCAGTCGGACAGGGGCACGTAATTCACCCCTCCACTTT
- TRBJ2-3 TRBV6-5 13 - CASSPGGTDTQYF TGTGCCAGCAGCCCGGGGGGCACAGATACGCAGTATTTT
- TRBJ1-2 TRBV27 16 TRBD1 CASSPYRQGGRYGYTF TGTGCCAGCAGTCCGTACAGACAGGGGGGAAGGTATGGCTACACCTTC
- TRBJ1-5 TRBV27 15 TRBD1 CASRSRQGSNQPQHF TGTGCCAGCAGATCCAGACAGGGCAGCAATCAGCCCCAGCATTTT
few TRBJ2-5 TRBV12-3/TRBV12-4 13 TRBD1 CACRDRGQETQYF TGTGCCTGCCGGGACAGGGGCCAAGAGACCCAGTACTTC